This is a list of T cell receptor beta chains from one sample in a study of blood T cell repertoires in COVID-19. TCRdb's table, derived via immunoSEQ multiplex PCR, lists solely in-frame clones and lacks some. The sample has tens of thousands of clones, 80% seen once; the top ten hold 15% to 20%. The material sequenced was peripheral blood. The receptors were sampled from a woman at least 80 years old with acute or convalescent COVID-19. Both conserved end residues are part of each CDR3. The D gene is left open where the match is weak. Some rows have no size entry. The others give once, few or many, or a class for an expanded clone.

D	J	size	V	DNA	CDR3
TRBD1	TRBJ2-7	NA	TRBV5-4	TGTGCCAGCAGCCGAGGGGGGACAGGGAATGTTTACGAGCAGTACTTC	CASSRGGTGNVYEQYF
NA	TRBJ1-3	NA	TRBV7-2	TGTGCCAGCCTGGACCGGGGTCGTGGAAACACCATATATTTT	CASLDRGRGNTIYF
NA	TRBJ2-2	NA	TRBV10-2	TGCGCCAGCAGTGACCAGCAGGCCGGGGAGCTGTTTTTT	CASSDQQAGELFF
NA	TRBJ2-3	NA	TRBV7-2	TGTGCCAGCAGCTTAGGGCGGGGCTCAGATACGCAGTATTTT	CASSLGRGSDTQYF
NA	TRBJ2-5	NA	TRBV10-3	TGTGCCACTTCTCCGGGGGAGACCCAGTACTTC	CATSPGETQYF
NA	TRBJ2-5	once	TRBV6-5	TGTGCCAGCAGAGGGGTCCAAGAGACCCAGTACTTC	CASRGVQETQYF
NA	TRBJ1-2	few	TRBV7-9	TGTGCCAGCAGCTTACCTTGGACAGAAGTCGATGGCTACACCTTC	CASSLPWTEVDGYTF
NA	TRBJ1-2	once	TRBV5-5	TGTGCCAGCAGCTCCAGTGGCACCTCATATGGCTACACCTTC	CASSSSGTSYGYTF
NA	TRBJ1-2	NA	TRBV7-9	TGTGCCAGCAGCATTAACAGGGATGGCTACACCTTC	CASSINRDGYTF
NA	TRBJ1-3	NA	TRBV19	TGTGCCAGTAGTATATGGACAGTCTCTGGAAACACCATATATTTT	CASSIWTVSGNTIYF
TRBD2	TRBJ2-7	few	TRBV4-1	TGCGCCAGCAGCCGGACTAGCCCCTACGAGCAGTACTTC	CASSRTSPYEQYF
NA	TRBJ2-3	few	TRBV5-6	TGTGCCAGCAGCCCGACAGTTAGGGCAGATACGCAGTATTTT	CASSPTVRADTQYF
TRBD1	TRBJ2-5	NA	TRBV5-6	TGTGCCAGCAGTCTTGGACAGGGGGCTTGGGAGACCCAGTACTTC	CASSLGQGAWETQYF
NA	TRBJ2-3	NA	TRBV7-2	TGTGCCAGCAGCTTAGGCGTCCAAGATACGCAGTATTTT	CASSLGVQDTQYF
NA	TRBJ1-1	NA	TRBV10-3	TGTGCCATCGGTAAGAGCGATTCCACTGAAGCTTTCTTT	CAIGKSDSTEAFF
TRBD1	TRBJ1-1	NA	TRBV3-1/TRBV3-2	TGTGCCAGCAGCCAAGCTGGGGGCAGGGGGGACACTGAAGCTTTCTTT	CASSQAGGRGDTEAFF
NA	TRBJ2-3	NA	TRBV6-5	TGTGCCAGCTCGAGGCAGCGGACTTTAGATACGCAGTATTTT	CASSRQRTLDTQYF
NA	TRBJ1-3	NA	TRBV5-4	TGTGCCAGCAGCTTGGGGCCAAACATATATTTT	CASSLGPNIYF
TRBD1	TRBJ2-3	NA	TRBV6-5	TGTGCCAGCAGCACCGACAGGGGTAATCCGCAGTATTTT	CASSTDRGNPQYF
TRBD1	TRBJ1-3	NA	TRBV7-6	TGTGCCAGCAGCTTAGTAAGGAACAGGGGGAGCTCTGGAAACACCATATATTTT	CASSLVRNRGSSGNTIYF
TRBD1	TRBJ2-7	NA	TRBV19	TGTGCCAGTAGTATGAGGGACAGTTCCTACGAGCAGTACTTC	CASSMRDSSYEQYF
TRBD2	TRBJ2-2	NA	TRBV3-1/TRBV3-2	TGTGCCAGCAGCCAGACGGGGGGGAAGAACACCGGGGAGCTGTTTTTT	CASSQTGGKNTGELFF
NA	TRBJ2-7	few	TRBV30	TGTGCCTGGAGTTTTTCGGGAGTCTCCTACGAGCAGTACTTC	CAWSFSGVSYEQYF
NA	TRBJ1-5	NA	TRBV6-2/TRBV6-3	TGTGCCAGCAGCCGACAGTACGGTCAGCCCCAGCATTTT	CASSRQYGQPQHF
NA	TRBJ1-3	NA	TRBV5-1	TGCGCCAGCAGCGGATGGACGGAGGACCTTGGAAACACCATATATTTT	CASSGWTEDLGNTIYF
NA	TRBJ1-2	NA	TRBV7-2	TGTGCCAGCAGCCGAAACGCAAGAGATGGCTACACCTTC	CASSRNARDGYTF
TRBD2	TRBJ2-1	once	TRBV7-2	TGTGCCAGCAGCTTATATCTAGCGGGAGAAGGGTTTTACAATGAGCAGTTCTTC	CASSLYLAGEGFYNEQFF
NA	TRBJ1-5	NA	TRBV6-6	TGTGCCAGCAGCTCCGTAGTTAATCAGCCCCAGCATTTT	CASSSVVNQPQHF
NA	TRBJ2-7	NA	TRBV6-5	TGTGCCAGCACCCCCCTAGGGGGCTACGAGCAGTACTTC	CASTPLGGYEQYF
NA	TRBJ1-4	once	TRBV29-1	TGCAGCGTGGGCCGGAGCCCTTCCGAAAAACTGTTTTTT	CSVGRSPSEKLFF
TRBD1	TRBJ1-1	NA	TRBV7-9	TGTGCCAGCAGCCCAGGGGGCCTTACTGAAGCTTTCTTT	CASSPGGLTEAFF
NA	TRBJ1-5	few	TRBV19	TGTGCCAGTAGCCCAGGGGTAGGTCAGCCCCAGCATTTT	CASSPGVGQPQHF
NA	TRBJ2-7	NA	TRBV7-2	TGTGCCAGCAGCTTAGTGGGACTTAACTCCTACGAGCAGTACTTC	CASSLVGLNSYEQYF
TRBD1	TRBJ2-2	NA	TRBV27	TGTGCCAGCAGTTTAGGGGACAGGGGGATTGGCACCGGGGAGCTGTTTTTT	CASSLGDRGIGTGELFF
TRBD1	TRBJ2-5	NA	TRBV5-4	TGTGCCAGCAGCTTGGAACAGGGGGCCCAAGAGACCCAGTACTTC	CASSLEQGAQETQYF
NA	TRBJ1-3	once	TRBV4-1	TGCGCCAGCAGCCAAGTTTGGACAGCCTCTGGAAACACCATATATTTT	CASSQVWTASGNTIYF
NA	TRBJ2-1	once	TRBV6-5	TGTGCCACCCTTAAGGGGGTCGGGCTATACAATGAGCAGTTCTTC	CATLKGVGLYNEQFF
TRBD1	TRBJ1-4	few	TRBV11-1	TGTGCCAGCAGCTTACGGTGGAGGGGGCCTAATGAAAAACTGTTTTTT	CASSLRWRGPNEKLFF
NA	TRBJ2-6	NA	TRBV5-6	TGTGCCAGCAGCTGGGGGCGAGGGGCACGGCGAGGGGCCAACGTCCTGACTTTC	CASSWGRGARRGANVLTF
NA	TRBJ1-2	NA	TRBV2	TGTGCCAGCAGTGAAGTCCGCGACAGGCTTAATGGCTACACCTTC	CASSEVRDRLNGYTF
TRBD2	TRBJ2-2	NA	TRBV7-9	TGTGCCAGCAGCCCTAGCGGGACGAACACCGGGGAGCTGTTTTTT	CASSPSGTNTGELFF
NA	TRBJ2-7	NA	TRBV27	TGTGCCAGCAGTTTAGTGGGAGACTACGAGCAGTACTTC	CASSLVGDYEQYF
NA	TRBJ1-1	NA	TRBV7-2	TGTGCCAGCAGCACCCGGACAGTGCAGACTGAAGCTTTCTTT	CASSTRTVQTEAFF
NA	TRBJ2-7	few	TRBV30	TGTGCCTGGAGTGTAAACGCGGGGGCCTCCGAGCAGTACTTC	CAWSVNAGASEQYF
TRBD1	TRBJ1-3	NA	TRBV7-8	TGTGCCAGCAGCCGGGCGACAGGGAGCTCTGGAAACACCATATATTTT	CASSRATGSSGNTIYF
NA	TRBJ2-3	NA	TRBV12-5	TGTGCTAGTGCCCCCGGGGGAACAGATACGCAGTATTTT	CASAPGGTDTQYF
NA	TRBJ1-2	NA	TRBV29-1	TGCAGCGTTGTCACACCGGGTGACTATGGCTACACCTTC	CSVVTPGDYGYTF
NA	TRBJ2-5	once	TRBV29-1	TGCAGCGTTGTCCCTCTACAGAGCATCCAAGAGACCCAGTACTTC	CSVVPLQSIQETQYF
TRBD1	TRBJ1-6	NA	TRBV27	TGTGCCAGCAGTTTAACGGGACAGTATAATTCACCCCTCCACTTT	CASSLTGQYNSPLHF
NA	TRBJ1-2	NA	TRBV2	TGTGCCAGCCGAGGGGAGGGACGGCACTATGGCTACACCTTC	CASRGEGRHYGYTF
TRBD2	TRBJ2-1	once	TRBV11-2	TGTGCCAGCAGCTCGGGACTACACAATGAGCAGTTCTTC	CASSSGLHNEQFF
TRBD1	TRBJ1-2	NA	TRBV5-1	TGCGCCAGCAGCTTACCTCAGGGGGGCTATGGCTACACCTTC	CASSLPQGGYGYTF
TRBD1	TRBJ1-2	NA	TRBV5-1	TGCGCCAGCAGCTTGGGAATGGGGACAGGGGACTATGGCTACACCTTC	CASSLGMGTGDYGYTF
NA	TRBJ1-5	NA	TRBV25-1	TGTGCCAGCAGTTCCATTGAGGGTAGCAATCAGCCCCAGCATTTT	CASSSIEGSNQPQHF
NA	TRBJ2-1	NA	TRBV2	TGTGCCAGCAGTCCGGGGAGGGGGGCGAGAAATGAGCAGTTCTTC	CASSPGRGARNEQFF
NA	TRBJ2-5	NA	TRBV7-2	TGTGCCAGCAGCCCCCGACTGGTGCAAGAGACCCAGTACTTC	CASSPRLVQETQYF
TRBD2	TRBJ2-7	few	TRBV10-3	TGTGCCAGTAGACTAGCGGGAGCCTACGAGCAGTACTTC	CASRLAGAYEQYF
NA	TRBJ1-5	NA	TRBV2	TGTGCCAGCAAGGTGCGGGGGCCAGGGCCCCAGCATTTT	CASKVRGPGPQHF
NA	TRBJ1-1	NA	TRBV19	TGTGCCAGTAGTATAGAGAACAGCCTGAACACTGAAGCTTTCTTT	CASSIENSLNTEAFF
NA	TRBJ1-2	NA	TRBV2	TGTGCCAGCAGTGAACAGGGTGACTATGGCTACACCTTC	CASSEQGDYGYTF